This T cell receptor (beta chain) was documented in a study of cytomegalovirus exposure and HLA in healthy donors. Study-wide results and limits: Researchers reported in a later analysis that a missense DCLRE1C variant was tied to TCR beta V- and J-gene trimming.

In the PCR, 60 Vbeta and 13 Jbeta primers were used. In the authors' workflow: The authors later counted roughly 79 million unique TCR beta chains, roughly 11 million of them shared. TCRdb's copy holds only in-frame clones and misses some; the assay was immunoSEQ multiplex PCR. V, J and clone size are those of that table, while D and trimming were read from the DNA. The sample records approximately 210,000 clones, more than 75% being singletons. Concerning this clone itself: What it binds is not known.

The clonotype originates from a man aged 25-40 years in good health and CMV-seronegative. Input material: PBMCs.

The CDR3 region is CASSAQDRITGELFF. The CDR3 coding sequence is TGTGCCAGCAGCGCCCAGGACAGGATCACCGGGGAGCTGTTTTTT. The rearrangement joins TRBV9 to TRBJ2-2; 7 nucleotides agree with TRBD1. The junction had 6 bases not matched to a gene; V was cut back by 3 bases and J by 4 bases. Germline values: CDR1 SGDLS, CDR2 YYNGEE. The CDR3 totals 15 residues.